The 29 T cell receptor beta chains below come from one sample, sequenced in a study of blood T cell repertoires in COVID-19. Sequenced by immunoSEQ multiplex PCR; TCRdb stores in-frame clones only, minus some. The repertoire holds 350,000 or so clones, with around four fifths as singletons. The sequencing sample was made of peripheral blood. Receptors were obtained from a man aged 25 to 40 with active or convalescent COVID-19.

The DNA for the CDR3 is TGTGCCAGCAGCCAGACAGGGGGCGGCTACGAGCAGTACTTC. It codes for CASSQTGGGYEQYF. V usage is TRBV28 and J usage is TRBJ2-7, with 10 bases matching TRBD1. In germline, CDR1 is MDHEN, CDR2 SYDVKM. Trimming at V came to 6 bases and at J to 3 bases, leaving 5 bases not matched to a gene. The CDR3 length is 14 residues.

The chain recombines TRBV27 with TRBJ2-1, with 10 bases that match TRBD2. Germline CDR1 MNHEY, CDR2 SMNVEV (reference sequence). Trimming cost V 3 bases and J 4 bases; bases outside gene matches: 9. The CDR3 totals 17 residues. The DNA of the CDR3 is TGTGCCAGCAGTTTTCCAACTAGCGGGACCCCATACAATGAGCAGTTCTTC. Translation: CASSFPTSGTPYNEQFF.

The gene calls are TRBV3-1 (or the pseudogene TRBV3-2) and TRBJ1-6; TRBD1 agrees at 8 bases. CDR1 is LGHDT, CDR2 YNNKEL, per germline (reference sequence). The J segment lost 8 bases and the V segment lost 5 bases, leaving 5 bases of the junction unmatched. There are 14 residues in the CDR3. The CDR3 region has the DNA TGTGCCAGCAGCTACGGACAGGGTGATTCACCCCTCCACTTT. Amino acids: CASSYGQGDSPLHF.

The chain joins TRBV28 to TRBJ1-1; D unresolved. V lost 10 bases and J lost 5, with 17 bases in between. Per the germline V gene, CDR1 is MDHEN and CDR2 is SYDVKM. The CDR3 totals 13 residues. CDR3: CATLPGERTEAFF. CDR3 DNA: TGTGCCACCTTGCCCGGGGAGAGGACTGAAGCTTTCTTT.

This clone was picked up one time. The chain uses TRBV6-4 and TRBJ2-3; D is possibly TRBD2 (7 bases). Looked up from germline, CDR1 is MRHNA and CDR2 is SNTAGT. The germline V and J ends were trimmed by 11 bases and 4 bases, with 19 bases remaining between them. The CDR3 runs 14 residues. For the CDR3, the DNA is TGTGCCGCGGGGGCCTTGACAGGCTCAGATACGCAGTATTTT. This gives the protein CAAGALTGSDTQYF.

V and J are TRBV6-5 and TRBJ2-7; D remains ambiguous. Deletions cut 0 bases from V and 2 bases from J, with 8 bases between. There are 14 residues in the CDR3. Germline V CDR1 and CDR2: MNHEY, SVGAGI. The CDR3 sequence: CASSYSASPYEQYF. In DNA form, the CDR3 reads TGTGCCAGCAGTTACTCAGCGTCCCCCTACGAGCAGTACTTC.

The gene calls are TRBV19 and TRBJ2-3, with a tentative D call TRBD2 (5 bases). Trimming stripped 6 bases from V and 4 bases from J, with 11 bases between. The CDR3 totals 13 residues. Looked up from germline, CDR1 is LNHDA and CDR2 is SQIVND (reference sequence). CDR3 DNA: TGTGCCAGTAGGGGGATCGGGGCAGATACGCAGTATTTT. Protein: CASRGIGADTQYF.

This sequence joins TRBV29-1 and TRBJ1-1, with 11 bases matching TRBD1. Trimming cost V 4 bases and J 5 bases; bases outside gene matches: 6. Germline V lookup: CDR1 SQVTM, CDR2 ANQGSEA. The CDR3 covers 14 residues. CDR3 amino acids: CSVGDRGMRTEAFF. The CDR3 DNA follows: TGCAGCGTTGGGGACAGGGGGATGCGGACTGAAGCTTTCTTT. Filled out from reference TRBV29-1 and TRBJ1-1, the complete variable domain reads SAVISQKPSRDICQRGTSLTIQCQVDSQVTMMFWYRQQPGQSLTLIATANQGSEATYESGFVIDKFPISRPNLTFSTLTVSNMSPEDSSIYLCSVGDRGMRTEAFFGQGTRLTVV.

CDR3 nucleotides: TGTGCCAGCAGCCCCGCCCTGGGCGAGCTCTATGGCTACACCTTC. It encodes CASSPALGELYGYTF. The rearrangement joins TRBV14 to TRBJ1-2; no clear D. CDR1 is SGHDN and CDR2 is FVKESK in the germline V gene. The CDR3 extends over 15 amino acids. Trimming shortened V by 4 bases and J by 4 bases, and 16 bases separated the two germline ends. The full variable domain, completed using reference TRBV14 and TRBJ1-2, is EAGVTQFPSHSVIEKGQTVTLRCDPISGHDNLYWYRRVMGKEIKFLLHFVKESKQDESGMPNNRFLAERTGGTYSTLKVQPAELEDSGVYFCASSPALGELYGYTFGSGTRLTVV.

The V and J genes are TRBV3-1 (or the pseudogene TRBV3-2) and TRBJ2-7; 12 bases fit TRBD2. Trimming took 4 bases from V and 3 from J; bases not matched to a gene: 1. This CDR3 comprises 14 residues. Germline V lookup: CDR1 LGHDT, CDR2 YNNKEL (reference sequence). The CDR3 reads CASSPTSGSYEQYF. As DNA, the CDR3 is TGTGCCAGCAGCCCGACTAGCGGGAGCTACGAGCAGTACTTC.

The chain employs TRBV6-2 or TRBV6-3 and TRBJ1-1, with 7 bases fitting TRBD1. V shed 6 bases, J shed 6 bases, and the junction held 10 bases outside the gene matches. The germline gives CDR1 MNHEY, CDR2 SVGEGT. This CDR3 has 14 residues. The CDR3 coding sequence is TGTGCCAGCAGCCGCACAGGGGATCTTCCTGAAGCTTTCTTT. Amino acids: CASSRTGDLPEAFF.

The chain has TRBV5-1 and TRBJ1-6, with D perhaps matching TRBD1 (5 bases). Germline V gene sequence: CDR1 SGHRS, CDR2 YFSETQ. The CDR3 extends over 16 amino acids. V lost 1 base and J lost 2, with 10 bases in between. The chain's CDR3 is CASSLRGDTYNSPLHF. The CDR3 DNA reads TGCGCCAGCAGCTTGCGGGGGGATACCTATAATTCACCCCTCCACTTT.

V gene TRBV6-6 combines with J gene TRBJ2-5; D is perhaps TRBD1 (5 bases). CDR3 size: 15 residues. Trimming took 2 bases from V and 5 from J, leaving 15 bases between them. Germline lookup yields CDR1 MNHNY and CDR2 SVGAGI (reference sequence). Here the CDR3 DNA reads TGTGCCAGCAGTTACGGAGTAGGGGCTGGTGAGACCCAGTACTTC. Protein product: CASSYGVGAGETQYF.

This chain joins TRBV7-2 and TRBJ2-1, with TRBD1 matching 8 bases. The ends lost 6 bases at V and 8 bases at J; junction bases unmatched: 15. The CDR3 runs to 16 residues. The germline CDR1 and CDR2 sequences are SGHTA and FQGNSA. CDR3 loop: CASRPRTGRSWHEQFF. The CDR3 nucleotides read TGTGCCAGCAGACCCAGGACAGGGAGGTCATGGCATGAGCAGTTCTTC.

The chain joins TRBV7-8 to TRBJ1-5; possible D gene TRBD1, 5 bases. The V gene's germline CDR1 is SGHVS and CDR2 FQNEAQ. The CDR3 loop spans 13 amino acids. V was clipped by 6 bases and J by 3 bases, with 9 bases between them. CDR3 region: CASSPDTNQPQHF. CDR3 sequence (DNA): TGTGCCAGCAGTCCGGACACCAATCAGCCCCAGCATTTT.

The chain recombines TRBV12-3 or TRBV12-4 with TRBJ1-5, with D uncertain. CDR3 length equals 13 residues. Trimming stripped 8 bases from V and 7 bases from J, with 15 bases between. The CDR3 is CASSIRPGQPQHF. The CDR3 coding sequence is TGTGCCAGCTCGATTCGTCCGGGACAGCCCCAGCATTTT.

The chain recombines TRBV28 with TRBJ1-4, with unresolved D. Germline lookup yields CDR1 MDHEN and CDR2 SYDVKM. The CDR3 is 14 residues long. Trimming took off 5 bases at V and 6 bases at J, with 13 bases between the two ends. The CDR3, as DNA: TGTGCCAGCAGTCGAGGCGGTGGTGATGAAAAACTGTTTTTT. Residues: CASSRGGGDEKLFF.

The chain combines TRBV25-1 with TRBJ1-1; possible D gene TRBD1, 6 bases. The CDR3 consists of 15 residues. V was shortened by 3 bases and J by 4 bases, with 15 bases between the two germline ends. Germline-derived CDR1 and CDR2 are MGHDK and SYGVNS. The CDR3 protein is CASSDPFRGGTEAFF. The CDR3 coding sequence is TGTGCCAGCAGTGACCCGTTCAGGGGCGGCACTGAAGCTTTCTTT.

As concerns this clone: Other DNA sequences in this sample translate to the same CDR3. This chain uses TRBV5-1 with TRBJ2-7; D perhaps matches TRBD1 (6 bases). The CDR3 has 14 amino acids. Between the trimmed V and J ends, which lost 0 bases and 2 bases, there was a span of 9 bases. CDR1 is SGHRS, CDR2 YFSETQ, per germline. The CDR3 sequence is CASSLAQGPYEQYF. CDR3 coding DNA: TGCGCCAGCAGCTTGGCACAGGGCCCCTACGAGCAGTACTTC.

The chain uses TRBV19 and TRBJ1-2; 8 nucleotides agree with TRBD1. CDR1 and CDR2 (germline): LNHDA, SQIVND (reference sequence). Trimming cost V 5 bases and J 8 bases; bases outside gene matches: 13. CDR3 size: 15 residues. Here the CDR3 reads CASSLTGALLGGYTF. Here the CDR3 DNA reads TGTGCCAGTAGTTTGACAGGGGCGCTTTTAGGGGGCTACACCTTC.

The sample holds a few counts of this clone. This chain connects TRBV7-2 to TRBJ1-2, with D possibly TRBD1 on 5 matching bases. The V end was cut by 5 bases, the J end by 8 bases, with 12 bases between. This CDR3 is built from 12 residues. Germline V lookup: CDR1 SGHTA, CDR2 FQGNSA. This CDR3 reads CASSGGRVGYTF. The CDR3 coding sequence is TGTGCCAGCAGCGGGGGGAGGGTCGGCTACACCTTC. Together with reference TRBV7-2 and TRBJ1-2, the CDR3 gives the full variable domain: GAGVSQSPSNKVTEKGKDVELRCDPISGHTALYWYRQSLGQGLEFLIYFQGNSAPDKSGLPSDRFSAERTGGSVSTLTIQRTQQEDSAVYLCASSGGRVGYTFGSGTRLTVV.

The genes are TRBV7-6 and TRBJ2-5, with D perhaps TRBD2 (6 bases). Germline CDR1 reads SGHVS; CDR2 reads FNYEAQ. V was clipped by 10 bases and J by 4 bases, with 13 bases between them. The CDR3 totals 12 residues. The chain's CDR3 is CAIRLGGETQYF. CDR3 nucleotide sequence: TGTGCCATCAGGTTGGGGGGAGAGACCCAGTACTTC.

The rearrangement joins TRBV14 to TRBJ2-2, with D maybe TRBD2 (6 bases). V was shortened by 4 bases and J by 4 bases, with 10 bases between the two germline ends. Per germline, CDR1 SGHDN and CDR2 FVKESK. The length of the CDR3 is 14 residues. In DNA form, the CDR3 reads TGTGCCAGCAGCCTGGGGACTTTCACCGGGGAGCTGTTTTTT. Its translation is CASSLGTFTGELFF.

This clone was observed once. This chain links TRBV12-3 or TRBV12-4 with TRBJ1-4, with a tentative D call TRBD1 (6 bases). Trimming shortened V by 5 bases and J by 10 bases, and 14 bases separated the two germline ends. The CDR3 extends over 13 amino acids. The CDR3 sequence is CASSPPGAVKLFF. The CDR3 DNA sequence: TGTGCCAGCAGTCCACCAGGGGCGGTAAAACTGTTTTTT.

The chain employs TRBV19 and TRBJ1-1; TRBD1 agrees at 9 bases. The CDR3 contains 18 residues. CDR1 and CDR2 from the germline V gene are LNHDA and SQIVND (reference sequence). V shed 8 bases, J shed 3 bases, and the junction held 19 bases outside the gene matches. Written as DNA, the CDR3 is TGTGCCAGTGGAACGAGGGGTACAGGGGGCAGTCGGTACACTGAAGCTTTCTTT. This codes for CASGTRGTGGSRYTEAFF.

The CDR3 DNA sequence: TGTGCCAGCAGTGGTGGGGGGGCGAATAATGAAAAACTGTTTTTT. Protein product: CASSGGGANNEKLFF. The chain joins TRBV2 to TRBJ1-4, with a weak D call TRBD1 (6 bases). CDR1 is SNHLY and CDR2 is FYNNEI in the germline V gene. The V and J ends lost 4 bases and 4 bases respectively, with 13 bases between them. The CDR3 has 15 amino acids.

The rearrangement joins TRBV7-2 to TRBJ2-1, with a tentative D call TRBD2 (6 bases). CDR3 size: 13 residues. V was shortened by 3 bases and J by 5 bases, with 8 bases between the two germline ends. Germline assignment: CDR1 SGHTA and CDR2 FQGNSA. CDR3 bases: TGTGCCAGCAGCTTCGGGGGAAACAATGAGCAGTTCTTC. Amino acid sequence: CASSFGGNNEQFF.

This clone has at least ten counts. The chain has TRBV30 and TRBJ1-2; the match to TRBD1 covers 7 bases. J gave up 0 bases and V 0 bases, and 13 bases lay outside the gene matches. This CDR3 contains 18 residues. Germline-derived CDR1 and CDR2 are GTSNPN and SVGIG (reference sequence). Here the CDR3 reads CAWSVHRDSIFANYGYTF. CDR3 nucleotide sequence: TGTGCCTGGAGTGTACACCGGGACAGCATCTTCGCTAACTATGGCTACACCTTC.

The V gene is TRBV3-1 (or the pseudogene TRBV3-2), the J gene TRBJ2-5, with 7 positions matching TRBD2. The J segment lost 4 bases and the V segment lost 4 bases, leaving 15 bases of the junction unmatched. Germline V gene lookup returns CDR1 LGHDT and CDR2 YNNKEL (reference sequence). The length of the CDR3 is 17 residues. The CDR3 bases are TGTGCCAGCAGCCCGGGGACCCTAGCGGCGGCGCGAGAGACCCAGTACTTC. It is translated as CASSPGTLAAARETQYF.